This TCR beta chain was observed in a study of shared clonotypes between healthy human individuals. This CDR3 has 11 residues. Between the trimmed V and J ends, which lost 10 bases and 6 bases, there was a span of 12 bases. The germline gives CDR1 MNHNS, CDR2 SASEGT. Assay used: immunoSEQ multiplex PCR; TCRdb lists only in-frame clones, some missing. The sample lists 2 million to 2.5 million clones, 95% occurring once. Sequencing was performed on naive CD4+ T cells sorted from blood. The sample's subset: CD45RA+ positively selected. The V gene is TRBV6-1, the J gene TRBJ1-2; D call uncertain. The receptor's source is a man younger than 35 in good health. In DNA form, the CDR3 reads TGTGCCACCTTATCCCCGAATGGCTACACCTTC. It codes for CATLSPNGYTF.